The next 5 T cell receptor beta chains were all read from a single sample in a study of blood T cell repertoires in COVID-19. The protocol was immunoSEQ multiplex PCR, while the TCRdb copy is restricted to in-frame clones and leaves out a portion. The data show about 270,000 clones, about 87% seen once. The sequencing sample was made of PBMCs or T cells enriched from blood (not recorded which). The source of these receptors is a woman under 40 with acute COVID-19.

This chain uses TRBV30 with TRBJ2-7, with 10 bases aligning to TRBD2. The CDR3 is made up of 17 amino acids. V lost 8 bases and J lost 3; bases outside the gene matches: 19. Looked up from germline, CDR1 is GTSNPN and CDR2 is SVGIG (reference sequence). The DNA for the CDR3 is TGTGCCGGAACCCATCGGGTATGGTCTAGCGGGAGCTACGAGCAGTACTTC. Protein: CAGTHRVWSSGSYEQYF.

The chain couples TRBV28 to TRBJ1-6; the D is unclear. V dropped 1 base and J dropped 0 bases, with 7 bases sitting between them. CDR3 length equals 16 residues. The germline CDR1 and CDR2 sequences are MDHEN and SYDVKM. CDR3 sequence (DNA): TGTGCCAGCAGTTTATATGCGAGCTCCTATAATTCACCCCTCCACTTT. It yields the protein CASSLYASSYNSPLHF. The full variable domain, with the rest looked up from reference TRBV28 and TRBJ1-6, is DVKVTQSSRYLVKRTGEKVFLECVQDMDHENMFWYRQDPGLGLRLIYFSYDVKMKEKGDIPEGYSVSREKKERFSLILESASTNQTSMYLCASSLYASSYNSPLHFGNGTRLTVT.

This chain uses TRBV14 with TRBJ2-3, with unresolved D. Germline V CDR1 and CDR2: SGHDN, FVKESK. CDR3 length: 14 residues. With 0 bases removed from V and 5 bases from J, the gap between germline ends came to 9 bases. DNA for the CDR3: TGTGCCAGCAGCCAAGATATGTTTGTAGATACGCAGTATTTT. Translated, it gives CASSQDMFVDTQYF.

The chain uses TRBV9 and TRBJ2-3; 7 bases are shared with TRBD2. CDR1 SGDLS and CDR2 YYNGEE come from the germline V gene. The CDR3 covers 16 residues. The J segment lost 0 bases and the V segment lost 3 bases, leaving 7 bases of the junction unmatched. CDR3 nucleotide sequence: TGTGCCAGCAGCGCCGGACTAGATCGAAGCACAGATACGCAGTATTTT. Its protein is CASSAGLDRSTDTQYF.

The rearrangement uses TRBV28 and TRBJ2-4; D not certain. Germline V gene data show CDR1 as MDHEN and CDR2 as SYDVKM. The CDR3 sequence is 17 residues long. Trimming stripped 2 bases from V and 0 bases from J, with 14 bases between. The CDR3 DNA sequence: TGTGCCAGCAGTTTAGTTCAGAAAAAAGTAGCCAAAAACATTCAGTACTTC. Translated: CASSLVQKKVAKNIQYF. The whole variable domain, remainder taken from reference TRBV28 and TRBJ2-4, is DVKVTQSSRYLVKRTGEKVFLECVQDMDHENMFWYRQDPGLGLRLIYFSYDVKMKEKGDIPEGYSVSREKKERFSLILESASTNQTSMYLCASSLVQKKVAKNIQYFGAGTRLSVL.